Listed below are T cell receptor beta chains from one sample, sequenced in a study of T cells in Graves' hyperthyroidism and ophthalmopathy. Using its own MiXCR run on the multiplex PCR reads, TCRdb lists one record per CDR3 protein. Here the sample spans hundreds of thousands of distinct CDR3 sequences, roughly 50% being singletons. The sample was peripheral blood or thyroid tissue (not recorded which). These receptors originate from a young woman with Graves' hyperthyroidism. Both conserved end residues are part of each CDR3. A D gene is named only where the DNA matches it firmly. Part of the rows lack a size; the others show once, few, many or a class for expanded clones.

J gene,D gene,V gene,clone size,CDR3 protein,CDR3 DNA
TRBJ1-2,.,TRBV9,.,CASSVGDGTAAPNYGYTF,TGTGCCAGCAGCGTAGGAGATGGGACCGCCGCTCCTAACTATGGCTACACCTTC
TRBJ2-5,.,TRBV7-8,few,CASSSLSRAGEETQYF,TGTGCCAGCAGCTCCCTAAGTAGGGCAGGGGAGGAGACCCAGTACTTC
TRBJ1-5,.,TRBV2,.,CASSDASNQLQHF,TGTGCCAGCAGTGACGCTAGCAATCAGCTCCAGCATTTT
TRBJ2-6,TRBD1,TRBV9,.,CASDRGRSSGANVLTF,TGTGCCAGCGACAGGGGACGGAGCTCTGGGGCCAACGTCCTGACTTTC
TRBJ1-3,TRBD1,TRBV25-1,few,CASSFQRGPGNTIYF,TGTGCCAGCAGCTTCCAAAGGGGGCCCGGAAACACCATATATTTT
TRBJ1-2,.,TRBV15,once,CATIPEASGGYTF,TGTGCCACCATTCCCGAGGCTAGCGGGGGCTACACCTTC
TRBJ2-5,.,TRBV7-9,many,CASSLRWTEQETQYF,TGTGCCAGCAGCTTAAGGTGGACAGAGCAAGAGACCCAGTACTTC
TRBJ2-6,.,TRBV15,few,CATSRPGTGANVLTF,TGTGCCACCAGCAGACCTGGAACTGGGGCCAACGTCCTGACTTTC
TRBJ1-6,.,TRBV5-4,many,CASSSAVSGSPLHF,TGTGCCAGCAGCTCAGCTGTTAGTGGTTCACCCCTCCACTTT
TRBJ1-1,.,TRBV16,.,CASSQGAGEAFF,TGTGCCAGCAGCCAAGGGGCAGGTGAAGCTTTCTTT
TRBJ1-5,.,TRBV20-1,.,CSARVPTSNQPQHF,TGCAGTGCTAGAGTTCCAACAAGCAATCAGCCCCAGCATTTT
TRBJ2-7,TRBD2,TRBV19,.,CASSSGTSPRTYEQYF,TGTGCCAGTAGTAGCGGGACTAGCCCTCGAACCTACGAGCAGTACTTC
TRBJ2-7,.,TRBV12-3/TRBV12-4,.,CASSLGRRAGEQYF,TGTGCCAGCAGTTTAGGGCGGCGAGCTGGGGAGCAGTACTTC
TRBJ2-5,TRBD2,TRBV5-4,.,CASSLTSGPQETQYF,TGTGCCAGCAGCTTGACTAGCGGACCACAAGAGACCCAGTACTTC
TRBJ1-5,.,TRBV24-1,.,CATSDLLLAGGPGGQETQHF,TGTGCCACCAGTGATTTGCTCCTGGCGGGAGGGCCGGGGGGCCAAGAGACCCAGCATTTT
TRBJ1-2,TRBD1,TRBV10-3,many,CAISVGGEYGYTF,TGTGCCATCAGCGTAGGGGGCGAGTATGGCTACACCTTC
TRBJ1-5,.,TRBV19,few,CASTGGRGSNQPQHF,TGTGCCAGTACAGGAGGACGCGGGAGCAATCAGCCCCAGCATTTT
TRBJ1-5,TRBD1,TRBV7-2,once,CASREKRQGAFQPQHF,TGTGCCAGCAGGGAAAAAAGACAGGGGGCGTTTCAGCCCCAGCATTTT
TRBJ1-5,.,TRBV2,many,CASKGNNQPQHF,TGTGCCAGCAAAGGGAACAATCAGCCCCAGCATTTT
TRBJ2-2,.,TRBV2,.,CASSAPGGELFF,TGTGCCAGCAGTGCCCCAGGCGGGGAGCTGTTTTTT
TRBJ1-5,.,TRBV10-3,many,CAISAGSNQPQHF,TGTGCCATCAGTGCGGGCAGCAATCAGCCCCAGCATTTT
TRBJ1-1,TRBD1,TRBV7-9,.,CASSLRGRDSEAFF,TGTGCCAGCAGCTTGAGGGGGCGCGACTCTGAAGCTTTCTTT
TRBJ1-2,.,TRBV12-5,.,CASGPQGPQYYGYTF,TGTGCTAGTGGACCACAGGGACCTCAATACTATGGCTACACCTTC
TRBJ1-3,.,TRBV10-3,many,CASQAPSGNTIYF,TGTGCCAGCCAGGCCCCCTCTGGAAACACCATATATTTT
TRBJ2-5,TRBD1,TRBV29-1,once,CSVLPGQGLGETQYF,TGCAGCGTTCTGCCGGGACAGGGGCTCGGAGAGACCCAGTACTTC
TRBJ2-2,TRBD2,TRBV29-1,many,CSVHAGDTGELFF,TGCAGCGTTCACGCGGGAGACACCGGGGAGCTGTTTTTT
TRBJ1-6,.,TRBV5-1,.,CAGSLGDSPLHF,TGCGCCGGCAGCTTGGGCGATTCACCCCTCCACTTT
TRBJ1-1,.,TRBV7-3,many,CASSPHHMNTEAFF,TGTGCCAGCAGCCCCCATCACATGAACACTGAAGCTTTCTTT
TRBJ2-7,.,TRBV10-3,.,CAISESQNYEQYF,TGTGCCATCAGTGAGTCGCAGAACTACGAGCAGTACTTC
TRBJ2-7,TRBD2,TRBV7-2,.,CASSFLSGRGSYEQYF,TGTGCCAGCAGCTTTTTGAGCGGGAGAGGATCCTACGAGCAGTACTTC
TRBJ2-2,.,TRBV2,few,CASSERAGITGELFF,TGTGCCAGCAGTGAAAGGGCGGGCATCACCGGGGAGCTGTTTTTT
TRBJ1-4,.,TRBV5-1,.,CASSSQHTNEKLFF,TGCGCCAGCAGCTCACAGCACACTAATGAAAAACTGTTTTTT
TRBJ2-7,.,TRBV2,.,CASSESSGTYEQYF,TGTGCCAGCAGTGAGTCGTCAGGAACCTACGAGCAGTACTTC
TRBJ1-3,TRBD1,TRBV15,.,CATKFGGTETSGNTIYF,TGTGCCACCAAGTTCGGTGGGACAGAAACCTCTGGAAACACCATATATTTT
TRBJ2-7,.,TRBV7-6,.,CASSPGLQQYF,TGTGCCAGCAGCCCCGGTTTGCAGCAGTACTTC
TRBJ1-1,.,TRBV19,few,CASSGIQGFEAFF,TGTGCCAGTAGCGGCATACAGGGCTTTGAAGCTTTCTTT
TRBJ2-2,TRBD2,TRBV20-1,.,CSARGLAGVTGELFF,TGCAGTGCTAGAGGACTAGCGGGAGTCACCGGGGAGCTGTTTTTT
TRBJ1-2,.,TRBV14,many,CASSSLRDYGYTF,TGTGCCAGCAGCAGCCTGCGCGACTATGGCTACACCTTC
TRBJ2-5,TRBD2,TRBV24-1,.,CATSVLGLAGGETQYF,TGTGCCACCAGTGTATTGGGACTAGCGGGAGGAGAGACCCAGTACTTC
TRBJ2-3,TRBD2,TRBV4-2,.,CASSLSLAGGTDTQYF,TGTGCCAGCAGCCTCTCACTAGCGGGAGGGACAGATACGCAGTATTTT
TRBJ1-2,.,TRBV19,few,CASSFGGAKYGYTF,TGTGCCAGTAGTTTCGGGGGCGCGAAGTATGGCTACACCTTC
TRBJ2-7,TRBD2,TRBV2,.,CASSPSGRGIYEQYF,TGTGCCAGCAGCCCTAGCGGGAGGGGGATCTACGAGCAGTACTTC